This record covers a single T cell receptor (beta chain). This clonotype was seen a handful of times. What antigen it recognizes has not been identified. Per-base quality was not reported, and no clone a single base away is much larger than it. The sample belongs to a study of blood T cells in healthy people across ages (dated by TCRdb to about 2015). Regarding the research as a whole: In model experiments, template switching captured roughly one uniquely barcoded TCR beta cDNA molecule for every two T cells. To track age-related changes in TCR beta repertoire diversity, the study relied on deep sequencing normalized with unique cDNA molecular identifiers. The donors were divided into four age groups: young (average approximately 17 years), middle-aged (over 35), aged (approximately 62) and long-lived (approximately 74). The study analyzed two additional independent replicas of 1 million unique cDNA reads from the same blood draw for two donors, one aged 18 to 30 and one aged 80 or older. To avoid experimental bias, donors of different ages were randomly spread across the sequencing lanes.

Results the study describes overall, beyond this receptor: Observed TCR beta diversity correlated strongly with the percentage of naive T cells measured by flow cytometry. Estimates of total diversity based on one million sequenced T cells were regarded as lower bounds and as underestimates. Observed TCR beta diversity per million T cells fell roughly linearly with age, and a significant reduction was already apparent by age around 40. Since profiling was done on bulk unsorted PBMCs, naive and antigen-experienced compartments could not be conclusively compared. Compared with the aged group, the long-lived group had more naive CD4+ T cells, fewer expanded clones and increased TCR diversity, a pattern suggesting age selection. Donor CMV infection status was unknown, potentially confounding age-related changes in expanded clonotypes.

As encoded in the germline V gene, CDR1 is SGHVS while CDR2 is FQNEAQ. Measured from the cysteine to the phenylalanine, the CDR3 is 13 residues long. Only the CDR3 part of the read is kept: 39 bases, read in frame from the first base. Between the V and J ends, shortened by 2 bases and 6 bases respectively, the junction contains 11 bases. Systemically healthy Caucasian individuals from Russia, 39 in total and aged roughly 6 to 100 years, were included as donors. About 9.1 milliliters of peripheral blood were collected from each donor into EDTA-treated Vacutainer tubes. Ficoll-Paque density-gradient centrifugation was used to isolate PBMCs, with at least 7 million obtained per sample. Trizol reagent was used to extract total RNA from PBMCs, with at least 6 micrograms per sample. Naive CD45RAhigh/CD27high T cell percentages were measured by flow cytometry on a PBMC aliquot from every donor. The protocol used for the library was 5' RACE. Sequencing used an Illumina HiSeq 2500. A second PCR of about 7 to 12 cycles was performed with a sample-barcoded 5' primer and a J-beta primer mix. A unique molecular identifier was introduced onto each TCR beta cDNA molecule by a template-switch 5' adaptor carrying 12 random nucleotides. Each sample yielded at least 3 million CDR3-containing paired-end reads. The Mint cDNA synthesis kit, primed by a TRBC-specific oligonucleotide, was used to synthesize first-strand cDNA from all RNA. Following uracil-DNA glycosylase treatment, all cDNA underwent a first 18-cycle PCR with the universal primers M1SS and BC2_uni_R. Processing in the source paper ran as follows. Each sample was normalized by randomly selecting 1 million high-quality reads, each carrying a distinct molecular identifier. Instead of being binned into consensus sequences, reads that shared molecular identifiers were thrown out. CDR3 identification, clonotype clustering and error correction used MiTCR with a Q25 quality threshold and the strictest error-elimination algorithm. A nonparametric unseen species model with Euler transformation was used to estimate lower-bound total TCR beta diversity. TCRdb handled the public reads itself, with Q25 trimming in fastp and clone calling in MiXCR, and kept productive beta chains. Rows merge per CDR3 protein into single entries with the most common DNA and genes. The V and J calls here are based on TCRdb, not the publication. In this sample the table shows about a million distinct CDR3 sequences, roughly 47% of which occur a single time. Of the sample, 20% to 25% falls within the top ten clones.

The TCR comes from a woman aged 60-75 years in good health. Input material: blood. The chain links TRBV7-8 with TRBJ2-7; the D segment cannot be called with confidence. This receptor carries the CDR3 CASSLSQLREQYF. The sequenced DNA is TGTGCCAGCAGCTTATCCCAACTACGCGAGCAGTACTTC. The full variable domain, with segments outside the CDR3 supplied by the reference TRBV7-8 and TRBJ2-7 proteins, appears as GAGVSQSPRYKVAKRGQDVALRCDPISGHVSLFWYQQALGQGPEFLTYFQNEAQLDKSGLPSDRFFAERPEGSVSTLKIQRTQQEDSAVYLCASSLSQLREQYFGPGTRLTVT.